This T cell receptor beta chain derives from a study of blood T cell repertoires in COVID-19. Study-level information: Samples taken during acute and convalescent COVID-19 were collected in the United States, Italy and Spain. From T cells, B-cell-depleted T cells, or PBMCs came the material, which was cDNA or gDNA.

The ends were cut back, 2 bases at V and 0 bases at J, with 7 bases in the middle. Germline V gene data show CDR1 as MDHEN and CDR2 as SYDVKM. The CDR3 consists of 14 residues. Authors' methods: Scientists estimated how many nucleated cells there were by amplifying reference gene primers. Clones were read by immunoSEQ multiplex PCR, and TCRdb kept only the in-frame ones, dropping some. D and trimming come from the DNA, and the V and J calls and clone size come from that table. The sample yields 66,000 or so clones, around 77% seen once. The chain combines TRBV28 with TRBJ1-1; TRBD1 is a possible D gene (5 bases). Sequenced material: peripheral blood. The TCR comes from a human donor in a cohort sampled during active COVID-19. The CDR3 bases are TGTGCCAGCAGTTTAACAGGCTTGAACACTGAAGCTTTCTTT. It codes for CASSLTGLNTEAFF.